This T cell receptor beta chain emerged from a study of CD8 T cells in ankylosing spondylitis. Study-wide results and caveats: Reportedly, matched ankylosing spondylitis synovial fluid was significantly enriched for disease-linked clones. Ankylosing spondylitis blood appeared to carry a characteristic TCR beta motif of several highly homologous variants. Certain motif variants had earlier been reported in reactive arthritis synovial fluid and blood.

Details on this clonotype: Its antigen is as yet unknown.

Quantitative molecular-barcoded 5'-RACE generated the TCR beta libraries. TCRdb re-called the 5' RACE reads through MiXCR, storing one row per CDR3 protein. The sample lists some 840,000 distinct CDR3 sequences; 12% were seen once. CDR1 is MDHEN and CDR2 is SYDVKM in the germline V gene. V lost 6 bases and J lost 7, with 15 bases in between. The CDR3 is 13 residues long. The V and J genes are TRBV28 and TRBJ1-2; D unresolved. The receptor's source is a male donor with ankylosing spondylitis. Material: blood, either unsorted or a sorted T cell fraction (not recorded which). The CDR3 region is CASSPGSGLGYTF. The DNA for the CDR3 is TGTGCCAGCAGCCCCGGGAGTGGTCTTGGCTACACCTTC.